The 10 T cell receptor beta chains presented below share a single source sample, sequenced in a study of T cells in Graves' hyperthyroidism and ophthalmopathy. Amplified TCR beta CDR3 regions came from RNA transcripts. A set of HTBI primers served as the primers for a first-round RT-PCR of the TCR CDR3. Using its own MiXCR run on the multiplex PCR reads, TCRdb lists one record per CDR3 protein. This table has 300,000 to 450,000 distinct CDR3 sequences, around 18% appearing once. The specimen was blood. The receptors originated from a woman between 40 and 50 years old with Graves' ophthalmopathy.

V and J are TRBV6-5 and TRBJ2-7; 10 bases are shared with TRBD2. The germline V gene encodes CDR1 MNHEY and CDR2 SVGAGI. V was clipped by 1 base and J by 5 bases; unmatched bases: 8. The CDR3 has 16 residues. For the CDR3, the DNA is TGTGCCAGCAGTTACTTGTTAGCGGGAGGTGGCCACGAGCAGTACTTC. Protein product: CASSYLLAGGGHEQYF.

At least ten counts were recorded for this clonotype. J is TRBJ2-7 and V is TRBV20-1; TRBD2 matches at 7 bases. The CDR3 covers 16 residues. Trimming took 1 base from V and 2 from J; bases not matched to a gene: 11. Looked up from germline, CDR1 is DFQATT and CDR2 is SNEGSKA (reference sequence). The CDR3 region has the DNA TGCAGTGCTAGAGGCGGTTGGGCTAGCGGAACCTACGAGCAGTACTTC. Its protein product is CSARGGWASGTYEQYF.

This clonotype was found a few times. The chain joins TRBV7-2 to TRBJ2-1, with 9 bases that match TRBD2. J was trimmed by 7 bases and V by 0 bases; bases with no gene match: 13. Germline values: CDR1 SGHTA, CDR2 FQGNSA. CDR3 length equals 18 residues. The CDR3 sequence is CASSLAGGIAGVHNEQFF. The CDR3 nucleotides are TGTGCCAGCAGCTTAGCCGGTGGAATAGCGGGAGTGCATAATGAGCAGTTCTTC.

The rearrangement uses TRBV3-1 and TRBJ2-7; D is undetermined. Trimming pared 1 base from V and 2 bases from J, leaving 6 bases between. The CDR3 loop spans 13 amino acids. The germline gives CDR1 LGHDT, CDR2 YNNKEL (reference sequence). CDR3 in amino acids: CASSQGWAYEQYF. In nucleotides, the CDR3 is TGTGCCAGCAGCCAAGGGTGGGCCTACGAGCAGTACTTC.

This clonotype was seen just once. The chain couples TRBV18 to TRBJ1-1, with D unclear. CDR3 length equals 16 residues. CDR1 KGHSH and CDR2 LQKENI come from the germline V gene. V lost 4 bases, J lost 2 bases, and 17 bases lay in between. The CDR3 here is CASSLTTSSLNTEAFF. DNA of the CDR3: TGTGCCAGCTCACTCACAACGAGTAGCCTAAACACTGAAGCTTTCTTT.

This clonotype showed up many times. V is TRBV5-1 and J is TRBJ1-1; unclear D gene. Germline V lookup: CDR1 SGHRS, CDR2 YFSETQ. The CDR3 consists of 13 residues. V was clipped by 0 bases and J by 8 bases, with 11 bases between them. The CDR3: CASSLGASGEAFF. Written as DNA, the CDR3 is TGCGCCAGCAGCTTGGGCGCCTCTGGGGAAGCTTTCTTT.

This clonotype was seen many times. The rearrangement uses TRBV7-9 and TRBJ1-3, with D uncertain. Germline V gene data show CDR1 as SEHNR and CDR2 as FQNEAQ (reference sequence). The ends were cut back, 8 bases at V and 0 bases at J, with 8 bases in the middle. The CDR3 sequence is 13 residues long. CDR3 in DNA: TGTGCCAGCGGGGATCTCTCTGGAAACACCATATATTTT. This sequence encodes CASGDLSGNTIYF. The entire variable domain, with the rest obtained from reference TRBV7-9 and TRBJ1-3, is as follows: DTGVSQNPRHKITKRGQNVTFRCDPISEHNRLYWYRQTLGQGPEFLTYFQNEAQLEKSRLLSDRFSAERPKGSFSTLEIQRTEQGDSAMYLCASGDLSGNTIYFGEGSWLTVV.

This clonotype was seen repeatedly, ten times or more. The chain links TRBV25-1 to TRBJ1-2, with D unclear. Between the trimmed V and J ends, which lost 1 base and 7 bases, there was a span of 13 bases. CDR3 size: 14 residues. Germline loops: CDR1 MGHDK, CDR2 SYGVNS. The CDR3 sequence: CASSELGSGSGYTF. The CDR3, as DNA: TGTGCCAGCAGTGAATTAGGTTCCGGATCTGGCTACACCTTC.

This clonotype occurred a few times. The chain combines TRBV6-5 with TRBJ2-7; D remains ambiguous. This CDR3 contains 14 residues. The germline CDR1 and CDR2 sequences are MNHEY and SVGAGI. V lost 5 bases and J 4 bases, leaving 15 bases between the germline ends. CDR3 sequence reads: CASSHLGADYEQYF. The CDR3 nucleotides are TGTGCCAGCAGTCACCTCGGAGCCGATTACGAGCAGTACTTC.

This clonotype was observed at least ten times. The V gene is TRBV5-1, the J gene TRBJ1-3; 7 nucleotides agree with TRBD1. CDR1 is SGHRS, CDR2 YFSETQ, per germline. The CDR3 has 15 amino acids. J was trimmed by 2 bases and V by 3 bases; bases with no gene match: 5. The DNA for the CDR3 is TGCGCCAGCAGCTCGACAGGGAACCCTGGAAACACCATATATTTT. It translates to CASSSTGNPGNTIYF.